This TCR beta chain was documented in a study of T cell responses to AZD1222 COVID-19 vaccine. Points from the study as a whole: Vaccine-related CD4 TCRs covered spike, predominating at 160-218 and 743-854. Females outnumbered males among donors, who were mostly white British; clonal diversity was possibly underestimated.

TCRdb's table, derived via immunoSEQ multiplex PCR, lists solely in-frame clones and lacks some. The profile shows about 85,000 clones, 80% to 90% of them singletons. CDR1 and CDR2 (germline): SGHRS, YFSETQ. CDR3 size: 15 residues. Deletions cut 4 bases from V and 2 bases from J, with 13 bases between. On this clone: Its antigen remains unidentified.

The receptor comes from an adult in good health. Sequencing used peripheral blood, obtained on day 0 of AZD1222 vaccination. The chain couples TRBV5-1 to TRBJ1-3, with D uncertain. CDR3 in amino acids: CASSPFFDTGNTIYF. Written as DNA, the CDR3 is TGCGCCAGCAGCCCCTTCTTCGACACTGGAAACACCATATATTTT.